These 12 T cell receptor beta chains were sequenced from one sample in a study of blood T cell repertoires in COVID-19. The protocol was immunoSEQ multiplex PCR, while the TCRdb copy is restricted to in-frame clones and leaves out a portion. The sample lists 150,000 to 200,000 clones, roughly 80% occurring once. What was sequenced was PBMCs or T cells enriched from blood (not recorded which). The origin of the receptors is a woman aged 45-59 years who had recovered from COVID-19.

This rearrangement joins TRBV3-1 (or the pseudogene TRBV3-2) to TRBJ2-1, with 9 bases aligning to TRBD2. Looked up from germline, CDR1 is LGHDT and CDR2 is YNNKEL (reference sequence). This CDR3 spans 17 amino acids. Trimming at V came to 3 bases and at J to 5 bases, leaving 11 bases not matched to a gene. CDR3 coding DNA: TGTGCCAGCAGCCACGTTATAGCGGGAGTTCTTAACAATGAGCAGTTCTTC. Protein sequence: CASSHVIAGVLNNEQFF.

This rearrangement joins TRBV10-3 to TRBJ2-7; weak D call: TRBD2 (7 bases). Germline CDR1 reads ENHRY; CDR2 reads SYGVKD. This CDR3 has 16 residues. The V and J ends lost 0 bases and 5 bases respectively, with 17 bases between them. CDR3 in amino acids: CAISESGGRSPHEQYF. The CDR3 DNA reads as TGTGCCATCAGTGAGTCCGGGGGGCGATCTCCCCACGAGCAGTACTTC.

CDR3 in DNA: TGTGCCAGCAGCGATCTCGGGGATGAGCAGTTCTTC. Residues: CASSDLGDEQFF. This rearrangement joins TRBV7-8 to TRBJ2-1; D is perhaps TRBD2 (5 bases). The CDR3 covers 12 residues. Trimming took off 5 bases at V and 8 bases at J, with 10 bases between the two ends. Germline V CDR1 and CDR2: SGHVS, FQNEAQ.

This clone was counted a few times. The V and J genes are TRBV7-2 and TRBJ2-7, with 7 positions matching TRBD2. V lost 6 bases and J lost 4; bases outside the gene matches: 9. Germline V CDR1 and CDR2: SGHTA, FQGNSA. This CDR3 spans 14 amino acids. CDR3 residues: CASSGGSGGYEQYF. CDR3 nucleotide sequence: TGTGCCAGCAGTGGTGGGTCGGGGGGTTACGAGCAGTACTTC.

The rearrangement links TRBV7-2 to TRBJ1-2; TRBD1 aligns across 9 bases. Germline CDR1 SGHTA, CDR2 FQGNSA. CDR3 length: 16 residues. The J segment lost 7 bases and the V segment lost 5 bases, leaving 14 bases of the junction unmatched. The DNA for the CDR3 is TGTGCCAGCAGCCCGGTGCCGGGACAGGGATCTGGTGGCTACACCTTC. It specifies CASSPVPGQGSGGYTF.

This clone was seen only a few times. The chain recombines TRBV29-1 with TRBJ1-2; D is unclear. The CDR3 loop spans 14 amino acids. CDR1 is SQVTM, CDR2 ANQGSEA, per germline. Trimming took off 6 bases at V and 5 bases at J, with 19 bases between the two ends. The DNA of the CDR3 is TGCAGCGTCGGAGGAAGGATCCATCAATATGGCTACACCTTC. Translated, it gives CSVGGRIHQYGYTF.

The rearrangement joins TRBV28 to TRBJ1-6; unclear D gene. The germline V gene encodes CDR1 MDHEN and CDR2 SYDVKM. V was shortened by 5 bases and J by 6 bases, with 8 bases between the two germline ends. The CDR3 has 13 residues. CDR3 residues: CASSILSNSPLHF. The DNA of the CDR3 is TGTGCCAGCAGTATACTAAGTAATTCACCCCTCCACTTT.

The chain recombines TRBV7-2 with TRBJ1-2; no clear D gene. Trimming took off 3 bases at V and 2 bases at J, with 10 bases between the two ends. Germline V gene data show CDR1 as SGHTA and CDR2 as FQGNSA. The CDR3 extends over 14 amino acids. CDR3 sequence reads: CASSLERGNYGYTF. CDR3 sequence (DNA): TGTGCCAGCAGCTTGGAAAGAGGCAACTATGGCTACACCTTC.

The CDR3 loop reads CASSQERWDRTYGYTF. CDR3 in DNA: TGCGCCAGCAGCCAAGAGAGATGGGACAGAACCTATGGCTACACCTTC. The chain uses TRBV4-3 and TRBJ1-2; TRBD1 aligns across 7 bases. V trimming: 0 bases; J trimming: 4 bases; junction bases outside the gene matches: 8. CDR1 is LGHNA and CDR2 is YSLEER in the germline V gene. The CDR3 sequence is 16 residues long.

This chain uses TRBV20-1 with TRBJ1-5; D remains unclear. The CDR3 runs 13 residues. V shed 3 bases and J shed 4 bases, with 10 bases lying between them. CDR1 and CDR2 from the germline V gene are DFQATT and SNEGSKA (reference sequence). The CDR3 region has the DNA TGCAGTGCTAGTGGTGGCGGGAATCAGCCCCAGCATTTT. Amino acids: CSASGGGNQPQHF.

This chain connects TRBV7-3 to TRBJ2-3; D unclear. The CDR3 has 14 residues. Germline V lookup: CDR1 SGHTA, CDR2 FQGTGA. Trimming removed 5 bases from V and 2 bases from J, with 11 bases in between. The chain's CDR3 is CASSPRHLTDTQYF. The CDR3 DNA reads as TGTGCCAGCAGCCCGAGACACCTCACAGATACGCAGTATTTT. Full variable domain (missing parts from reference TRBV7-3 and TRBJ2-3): GAGVSQTPSNKVTEKGKYVELRCDPISGHTALYWYRQSLGQGPEFLIYFQGTGAADDSGLPNDRFFAVRPEGSVSTLKIQRTERGDSAVYLCASSPRHLTDTQYFGPGTRLTVL.

The DNA of the CDR3 is TGCGCCAGCAGCTTGGTACTAGATGCCCGCACAGATACGCAGTATTTT. Protein sequence: CASSLVLDARTDTQYF. V is TRBV5-1 and J is TRBJ2-3, with D maybe TRBD2 (5 bases). Deletions cut 0 bases from V and 1 base from J, with 12 bases between. The CDR3 totals 16 residues. Germline V gene sequence: CDR1 SGHRS, CDR2 YFSETQ.